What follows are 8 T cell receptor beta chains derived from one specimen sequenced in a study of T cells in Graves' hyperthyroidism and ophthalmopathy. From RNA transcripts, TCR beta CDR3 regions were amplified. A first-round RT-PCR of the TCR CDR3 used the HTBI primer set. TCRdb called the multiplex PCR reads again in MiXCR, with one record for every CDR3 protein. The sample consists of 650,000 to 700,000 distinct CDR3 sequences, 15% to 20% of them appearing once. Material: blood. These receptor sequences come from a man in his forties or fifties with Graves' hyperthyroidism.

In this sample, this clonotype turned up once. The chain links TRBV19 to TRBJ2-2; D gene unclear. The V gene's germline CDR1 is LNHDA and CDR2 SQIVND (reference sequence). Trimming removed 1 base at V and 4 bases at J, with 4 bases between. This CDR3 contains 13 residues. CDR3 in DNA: TGTGCCAGTAGTATAGCGACCACCGGGGAGCTGTTTTTT. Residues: CASSIATTGELFF. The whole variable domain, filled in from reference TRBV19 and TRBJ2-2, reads DGGITQSPKYLFRKEGQNVTLSCEQNLNHDAMYWYRQDPGQGLRLIYYSQIVNDFQKGDIAEGYSVSREKKESFPLTVTSAQKNPTAFYLCASSIATTGELFFGEGSRLTVL.

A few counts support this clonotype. For the CDR3, the DNA is TGTGCCAGCAGTTTCAGCCCTGGGGGGGAGTTCTTC. Translation gives CASSFSPGGEFF. The chain has TRBV6-1 and TRBJ2-1; 7 nucleotides line up with TRBD2. The CDR3 has 12 residues. V lost 5 bases and J lost 14; bases outside the gene matches: 9. Germline V CDR1 and CDR2: MNHNS, SASEGT.

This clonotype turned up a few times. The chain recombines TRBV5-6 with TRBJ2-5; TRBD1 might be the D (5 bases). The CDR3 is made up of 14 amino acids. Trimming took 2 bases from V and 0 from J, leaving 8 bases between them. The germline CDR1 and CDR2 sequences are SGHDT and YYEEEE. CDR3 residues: CASSFQGYQETQYF. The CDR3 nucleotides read TGTGCCAGCAGCTTCCAGGGTTACCAAGAGACCCAGTACTTC.

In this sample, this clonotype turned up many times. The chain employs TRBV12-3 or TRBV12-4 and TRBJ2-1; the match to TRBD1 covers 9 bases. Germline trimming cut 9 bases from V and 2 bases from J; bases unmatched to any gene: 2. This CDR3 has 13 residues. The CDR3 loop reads CASNRGPYNEQFF. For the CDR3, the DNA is TGTGCCAGTAACAGGGGGCCCTACAATGAGCAGTTCTTC.

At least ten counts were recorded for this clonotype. This CDR3 is CASSFLASGSADTQYF. CDR3 in DNA: TGTGCCAGCAGTTTTTTGGCTAGCGGGAGTGCAGATACGCAGTATTTT. The gene calls are TRBV27 and TRBJ2-3; 10 bases fit TRBD2. Trimming removed 3 bases from V and 4 bases from J; junction bases left unmatched: 7. The CDR3 totals 16 residues. Germline V gene lookup returns CDR1 MNHEY and CDR2 SMNVEV (reference sequence).

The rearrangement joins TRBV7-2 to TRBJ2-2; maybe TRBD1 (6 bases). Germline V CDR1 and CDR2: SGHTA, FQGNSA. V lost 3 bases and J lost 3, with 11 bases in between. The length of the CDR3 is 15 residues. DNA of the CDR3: TGTGCCAGCAGCTTCCGACAGGCGGACACCGGGGAGCTGTTTTTT. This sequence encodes CASSFRQADTGELFF.

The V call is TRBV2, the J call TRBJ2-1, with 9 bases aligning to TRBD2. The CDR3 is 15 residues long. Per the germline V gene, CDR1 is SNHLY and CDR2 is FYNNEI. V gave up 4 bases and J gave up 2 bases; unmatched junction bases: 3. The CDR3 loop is CASSGTSGPYNEQFF. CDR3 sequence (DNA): TGTGCCAGCAGTGGTACTAGCGGGCCCTACAATGAGCAGTTCTTC. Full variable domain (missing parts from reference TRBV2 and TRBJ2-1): EPEVTQTPSHQVTQMGQEVILRCVPISNHLYFYWYRQILGQKVEFLVSFYNNEISEKSEIFDDQFSVERPDGSNFTLKIRSTKLEDSAMYFCASSGTSGPYNEQFFGPGTRLTVL.

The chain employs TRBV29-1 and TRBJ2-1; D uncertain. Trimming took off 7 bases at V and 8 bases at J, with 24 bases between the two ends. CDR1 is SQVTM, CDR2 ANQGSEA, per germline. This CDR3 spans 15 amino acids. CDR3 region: CSADDWTDDWDEQFF. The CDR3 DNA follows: TGCAGCGCCGACGATTGGACGGACGATTGGGATGAGCAGTTCTTC.